The 6 T cell receptor beta chains below all came from one sample that was sequenced in a study of cytomegalovirus exposure and HLA in healthy donors. Generated by immunoSEQ multiplex PCR, the TCRdb table keeps only in-frame clones and is missing some. Of approximately 220,000 clones listed, 80% to 85% are singletons. The sequencing sample was made of PBMCs. These receptors were obtained from a woman in her 30s in good health and CMV-seropositive.

The V call is TRBV9, the J call TRBJ2-7; TRBD1 might be the D (5 bases). Per the germline V gene, CDR1 is SGDLS and CDR2 is YYNGEE. Trimming took 0 bases from V and 6 from J, leaving 7 bases between them. This CDR3 is built from 12 residues. CDR3 loop: CASSVDRFEQYF. CDR3 in DNA: TGTGCCAGCAGCGTAGACAGGTTCGAGCAGTACTTC.

This chain connects TRBV5-8 to TRBJ2-5, with D possibly TRBD1 on 5 matching bases. This CDR3 region has 14 residues. V was shortened by 0 bases and J by 4 bases, with 10 bases between the two germline ends. Germline assignment: CDR1 SGHTS and CDR2 YDEGEE. The CDR3 is CASSLEDQGETQYF. CDR3 coding DNA: TGTGCCAGCAGCTTGGAGGACCAGGGAGAGACCCAGTACTTC.

This clone was recorded only once. J is TRBJ2-1 and V is TRBV7-6; 7 bases are shared with TRBD2. Germline CDR1 is SGHVS and CDR2 is FNYEAQ. J lost 6 bases, V lost 5 bases, and 10 bases had no gene match. This CDR3 has 15 residues. CDR3 protein: CASSLDLGRSNEQFF. CDR3 DNA sequence: TGTGCCAGCAGCCTCGACCTCGGGAGGAGCAATGAGCAGTTCTTC.

This clone showed up just once. This chain joins TRBV6-1 and TRBJ2-3; 9 bases fit TRBD2. Germline CDR1 is MNHNS and CDR2 is SASEGT. The CDR3 is 20 residues long. Trimming cost V 1 base and J 1 base; bases outside gene matches: 15. CDR3 in amino acids: CASSEDRFFSGRSRTDTQYF. Here the CDR3 DNA reads TGTGCCAGCAGTGAAGACCGATTTTTCAGCGGGAGGAGCCGCACAGATACGCAGTATTTT.

The rearrangement uses TRBV2 and TRBJ1-1; maybe TRBD1 (5 bases). Germline CDR1 reads SNHLY; CDR2 reads FYNNEI. CDR3 length: 13 amino acids. Deletions cut 2 bases from V and 8 bases from J, with 12 bases between. CDR3 bases: TGTGCCAGCAGTGAACACACACGGACAGAAGCTTTCTTT. Encoded protein: CASSEHTRTEAFF.

The table lists this clone with a count of one. The chain joins TRBV30 to TRBJ1-2, with TRBD1 matching 7 bases. J was trimmed by 4 bases and V by 1 base; bases with no gene match: 9. CDR3 size: 15 residues. CDR1 and CDR2 from the germline V gene are GTSNPN and SVGIG (reference sequence). The CDR3 nucleotides are TGTGCCTGGAGTGGGATGACAGGGCTAGGCTATGGCTACACCTTC. This translates into CAWSGMTGLGYGYTF. Complete variable domain (other parts from reference TRBV30 and TRBJ1-2): SQTIHQWPATLVQPVGSPLSLECTVEGTSNPNLYWYRQAAGRGLQLLFYSVGIGQISSEVPQNLSASRPQDRQFILSSKKLLLSDSGFYLCAWSGMTGLGYGYTFGSGTRLTVV.